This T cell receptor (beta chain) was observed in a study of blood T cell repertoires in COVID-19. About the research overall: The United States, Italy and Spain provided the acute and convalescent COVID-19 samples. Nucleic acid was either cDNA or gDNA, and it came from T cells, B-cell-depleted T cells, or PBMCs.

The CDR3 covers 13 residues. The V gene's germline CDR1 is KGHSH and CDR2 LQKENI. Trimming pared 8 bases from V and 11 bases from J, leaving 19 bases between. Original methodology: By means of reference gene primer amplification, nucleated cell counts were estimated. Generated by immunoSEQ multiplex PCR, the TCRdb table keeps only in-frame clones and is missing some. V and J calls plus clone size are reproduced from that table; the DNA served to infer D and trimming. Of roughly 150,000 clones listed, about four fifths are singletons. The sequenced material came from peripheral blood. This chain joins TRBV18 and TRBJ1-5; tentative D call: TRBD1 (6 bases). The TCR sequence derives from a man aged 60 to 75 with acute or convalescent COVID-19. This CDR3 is CASQTGDGGAQHF. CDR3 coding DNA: TGTGCCAGCCAGACAGGCGACGGGGGGGCCCAGCATTTT.